One sample yielded the 4 T cell receptor beta chains listed below, sequenced in a study of cytomegalovirus exposure and HLA in healthy donors. Use of 60 Vbeta and 13 Jbeta primers characterized the PCR. Assay: immunoSEQ multiplex PCR; the TCRdb copy retains only in-frame clones and omits some. The sample has about 130,000 clones, about 78% seen once; the top ten hold approximately 2.6%. Source material: PBMCs. The receptors stem from a human donor in good health.

This rearrangement joins TRBV5-6 to TRBJ2-1, with 7 bases fitting TRBD2. The CDR3 totals 15 residues. Trimming removed 0 bases from V and 6 bases from J; junction bases left unmatched: 6. Per germline, CDR1 SGHDT and CDR2 YYEEEE. The CDR3 spells CASSLASGTGNEQFF. The DNA for the CDR3 is TGTGCCAGCAGCTTGGCAAGCGGGACTGGCAATGAGCAGTTCTTC.

V is TRBV15 and J is TRBJ2-1, with D perhaps matching TRBD2 (6 bases). Germline V gene data show CDR1 as LNHNV and CDR2 as YYDKDF (reference sequence). The CDR3 sequence is 15 residues long. Deletions cut 0 bases from V and 4 bases from J, with 10 bases between. CDR3 nucleotides: TGTGCCACCAGCAGAGATCGTAGCGGTTACAATGAGCAGTTCTTC. It is translated as CATSRDRSGYNEQFF.

The chain is built from TRBV4-2 and TRBJ1-4, with 11 bases identical to TRBD1. V lost 0 bases to trimming and J lost 8 bases; unmatched junction nucleotides: 11. This CDR3 contains 18 residues. Germline-derived CDR1 and CDR2 are LGHNA and YNFKEQ. The CDR3 region has the DNA TGTGCCAGCAGCCAAGACGGGACAGGGGGGATCCTAACCGAAAAACTGTTTTTT. This sequence encodes CASSQDGTGGILTEKLFF.

This chain connects TRBV6-4 to TRBJ2-3; tentative D call: TRBD2 (8 bases). This CDR3 is built from 15 residues. Germline assignment: CDR1 MRHNA and CDR2 SNTAGT. V was clipped by 4 bases and J by 5 bases, with 16 bases between them. The CDR3 bases are TGTGCCAGCAGTGCCCAGGGGGGGACTAGAGATACGCAGTATTTT. Amino acid sequence: CASSAQGGTRDTQYF.